This record concerns one T cell receptor beta chain sequence. The germline V and J ends were trimmed by 2 bases and 0 bases, with 12 bases remaining between them. Germline loops: CDR1 MNHNY, CDR2 SVGAGI (reference sequence). This CDR3 spans 16 amino acids. This sample is drawn from a study of T cell changes during pregnancy in multiple sclerosis. Produced via immunoSEQ multiplex PCR; TCRdb's table is partial and in-frame only. The data contain about 100,000 clones, 90% to 95% of them singletons. V usage is TRBV6-6 and J usage is TRBJ2-3; possible D gene TRBD2, 5 bases. The sequencing here drew on peripheral blood, taken before pregnancy. The sequence was collected from a female donor with multiple sclerosis, enrolled in a pregnancy study. CDR3 bases: TGTGCCAGCAGTTACGTCGAGCGGTCTAGCACAGATACGCAGTATTTT. Its translation: CASSYVERSSTDTQYF.